These T cell receptor beta chains were read from a single sample in a study of T cell repertoires in cytomegalovirus infection. TCRdb passed the reads through MiXCR, listing each CDR3 protein once. The sample contains 200,000 to 300,000 distinct CDR3 sequences, roughly 10% of which appear only once. Sequencing was done on a sample of PBMCs. All receptors derive from a human donor in good health (CMV status not recorded). Some clones in this sample may be carry-over from other donors' samples. Both conserved end residues are part of each CDR3. The order of the fields is CDR3 DNA, CDR3 protein, clone size, J gene, D gene, V gene. A D gene is named only where the DNA matches it firmly. Clone size, where shown, is once, few, many, or a class for clones that have expanded.

TGTGCCAGCAGCTCCCTCATCGGCTCTGGGGCCAACGTCCTGACTTTC	CASSSLIGSGANVLTF	many	TRBJ2-6	-	TRBV7-9
TGTGCCAGCAGCCCCCAGACAGGGGTGAACACTGAAGCTTTCTTT	CASSPQTGVNTEAFF	many	TRBJ1-1	TRBD1	TRBV7-2
TGTGCCAGCAGCTCCTTGACGTTGACTAGCGGGAGATTGAATGAGCAGTTCTTC	CASSSLTLTSGRLNEQFF	many	TRBJ2-1	TRBD2	TRBV7-8
TGTGCCACCAGTGATGGAGGGGGTCCGGGGGAGCCCCAGCATTTT	CATSDGGGPGEPQHF	-	TRBJ1-5	-	TRBV24-1
TGTGCCAGCAGTTTACGAGGGAACCCAGATACGCAGTATTTT	CASSLRGNPDTQYF	many	TRBJ2-3	-	TRBV6-2/TRBV6-3
TGTGCCAGCAGCACACAGGGGGGCTCCTACAATGAGCAGTTCTTC	CASSTQGGSYNEQFF	many	TRBJ2-1	TRBD1	TRBV7-2
TGTGCCAGCAGTTTACAGGGCCTCACCCTAGCCAAAAACATTCAGTACTTC	CASSLQGLTLAKNIQYF	many	TRBJ2-4	-	TRBV12-3/TRBV12-4
TGTGCCAGCAGGCCTAGCGGGGGGGCTGGGACGCAGTATTTT	CASRPSGGAGTQYF	few	TRBJ2-3	TRBD2	TRBV11-2
TGTGCCAGCTCCTCCCCCCCGAGTGCTACGCAGTATTTT	CASSSPPSATQYF	many	TRBJ2-3	-	TRBV7-2
TGTGCCAGCAGCTTAGTAGCAGGGGGCGGGTATGGCTACACCTTC	CASSLVAGGGYGYTF	-	TRBJ1-2	TRBD1	TRBV7-8
TGTGCCAGCAGCTTAGAGTCTGTCTTCGAGCAGTACTTC	CASSLESVFEQYF	many	TRBJ2-7	-	TRBV7-2
TGTGCCAGCAGGGACAGTTATCAGCCCCAGCATTTT	CASRDSYQPQHF	many	TRBJ1-5	-	TRBV6-2/TRBV6-3
TGCAGTGCCCGAACCAGGGGAGGGAACGAGCAGTACTTC	CSARTRGGNEQYF	many	TRBJ2-7	-	TRBV20-1
TGTGCCAGCGAGGCAGGGGGTAACTATGGCTACACCTTC	CASEAGGNYGYTF	many	TRBJ1-2	TRBD1	TRBV7-2
TGTGCCACCAGCAGCGGGTGGGAGCGGGAGGGGGGATCCTACAATGAGCAGTTCTTC	CATSSGWEREGGSYNEQFF	-	TRBJ2-1	TRBD2	TRBV15
TGTGCCAGCGGCCTGACGGGAAGCTATGGCTACACCTTC	CASGLTGSYGYTF	many	TRBJ1-2	-	TRBV6-2/TRBV6-3
TGTGCCAGCAGCCCTCGCCGGGACAGAAATGTGGATGGCTACACCTTC	CASSPRRDRNVDGYTF	many	TRBJ1-2	TRBD1	TRBV12-3/TRBV12-4
TGTGCCAGCAGCTTGCCTAGCGGACGGAGCTCCTACGAGCAGTACTTC	CASSLPSGRSSYEQYF	few	TRBJ2-7	TRBD2	TRBV5-6
TGTGCCAGCATCCGAGTAGCGGGGGGGCCCCTCCACAATGAGCAGTTCTTC	CASIRVAGGPLHNEQFF	few	TRBJ2-1	TRBD2	TRBV6-2/TRBV6-3
TGTGCCATCAGTGAGCAGACAGGGGGGTCCTACGAGCAGTACTTC	CAISEQTGGSYEQYF	-	TRBJ2-7	TRBD1	TRBV10-3
TGCAGTGCTTGGGCGCAGGACACGGAGAACTATGGCTACACCTTC	CSAWAQDTENYGYTF	-	TRBJ1-2	-	TRBV20-1
TGCAGTGCATCCCCGACTAGCGGGAGGGCCTATGAGCAGTTCTTC	CSASPTSGRAYEQFF	many	TRBJ2-1	TRBD2	TRBV20-1
TGCAGTGCTCCGATGGGCTTGAACACTGAAGCTTTCTTT	CSAPMGLNTEAFF	-	TRBJ1-1	-	TRBV20-1
TGCAGTGCTAGTGGGACAGGGGCGAAGGAGGACTATGGCTACACCTTC	CSASGTGAKEDYGYTF	many	TRBJ1-2	TRBD1	TRBV20-1
TGTGCCAGCAGCTTAGCGTTACTAGCTCGCCGCGAGCAGTACTTC	CASSLALLARREQYF	many	TRBJ2-7	-	TRBV7-2
TGTGCCAGCAACCCCGGGACTTTTAACACTGAAGCTTTCTTT	CASNPGTFNTEAFF	-	TRBJ1-1	-	TRBV28
TGTGCCACCAGTGATTGGCGGGATGTCACCCCCAATGAGCAGTTCTTC	CATSDWRDVTPNEQFF	many	TRBJ2-1	-	TRBV24-1
TGTGCTAGCAGCCGCGGGACGAACTACGAGCAGTACTTC	CASSRGTNYEQYF	-	TRBJ2-7	-	TRBV7-7
TGCAGCGTTGAAAAAGGGGGGGCCTCTCCTACGGACTTC	CSVEKGGASPTDF	few	TRBJ2-5	-	TRBV29-1
TGTGCCAGTAGTTCGTCTAGCCCCGGCACAGATACGCAGTATTTT	CASSSSSPGTDTQYF	few	TRBJ2-3	-	TRBV19
TGTGCCAGCAGCCCTACGATGGTAGTGAACACTGAAGCTTTCTTT	CASSPTMVVNTEAFF	few	TRBJ1-1	-	TRBV9
TGTGCCAGCAGTCCTGGGACGGGGTATTTACCCCTCCACTTT	CASSPGTGYLPLHF	many	TRBJ1-6	-	TRBV12-3/TRBV12-4
TGTGCCAGCAGCTTCCGCGACTTGAACGAGCAGTACTTC	CASSFRDLNEQYF	few	TRBJ2-7	-	TRBV11-3